At least ten counts were recorded for the clone carrying this TCR beta chain. V was clipped by 1 base and J by 4 bases, with 11 bases between them. The germline CDR1 and CDR2 sequences are SGHNT and YYREEE (reference sequence). The CDR3 consists of 14 residues. These data come from a study of blood T cell repertoires in COVID-19. Assay used: immunoSEQ multiplex PCR; TCRdb lists only in-frame clones, some missing. The table has about 300,000 clones, 90% to 95% seen once. The sequence derives from a woman aged 25 to 39 with COVID-19, enrolled during active disease. Sequenced material: peripheral blood. This chain joins TRBV5-4 and TRBJ1-1; D not resolved. CDR3 DNA: TGTGCCAGCAGCTTGCAGCGACGGTCCACTGAAGCTTTCTTT. Residues: CASSLQRRSTEAFF.